A single sample gave rise to the 21 T cell receptor beta chains below, sequenced in a study of blood T cell repertoires in COVID-19. Some clones are missing from TCRdb's copy, which holds only in-frame ones; the method was immunoSEQ multiplex PCR. The table shows some 250,000 clones, with 85% to 90% occurring only once. Source material: peripheral blood. The source of these receptors is a woman aged 40 to 55 who had recovered from COVID-19.

The chain employs TRBV20-1 and TRBJ1-1, with 7 bases fitting TRBD1. The J segment lost 3 bases and the V segment lost 6 bases, leaving 1 base of the junction unmatched. This CDR3 is 11 amino acids long. Germline V gene lookup returns CDR1 DFQATT and CDR2 SNEGSKA (reference sequence). As DNA, the CDR3 is TGCAGTGCCAGGGGGGACACTGAAGCTTTCTTT. Protein product: CSARGDTEAFF.

This clone has just one count. This chain connects TRBV20-1 to TRBJ1-1; D is unclear. CDR3 length: 10 amino acids. The germline V gene encodes CDR1 DFQATT and CDR2 SNEGSKA (reference sequence). Trimming removed 3 bases at V and 6 bases at J, with 5 bases between. The CDR3 coding sequence is TGCAGTGCTAGGGGCCCTGAAGCTTTCTTT. Amino acids: CSARGPEAFF.

The chain uses TRBV11-2 and TRBJ2-2; 9 bases are shared with TRBD2. CDR3 length: 13 residues. Germline V gene sequence: CDR1 SGHAT, CDR2 FQNNGV. The trim removed 5 bases at V and 7 bases at J, leaving 2 bases unmatched. CDR3 amino acids: CASSNSGSGELFF. The CDR3 region has the DNA TGTGCCAGCAGCAATAGCGGGAGCGGGGAGCTGTTTTTT.

The chain couples TRBV11-2 to TRBJ2-3; D gene uncertain. Germline V lookup: CDR1 SGHAT, CDR2 FQNNGV. V was pared by 0 bases and J by 5 bases, with 12 bases between. The CDR3 has 15 amino acids. CDR3 nucleotides: TGTGCCAGCAGCTTAGAGGGTGGCGACTTAGATACGCAGTATTTT. Its protein product is CASSLEGGDLDTQYF.

This sequence joins TRBV24-1 and TRBJ2-3; 8 bases are a match to TRBD2. The CDR3 sequence is 14 residues long. Germline V gene sequence: CDR1 KGHDR, CDR2 SFDVKD. The V gene end was trimmed by 6 bases and the J gene end by 2 bases; junction bases not matched to a gene: 3. The CDR3 sequence: CATSLSGDTDTQYF. CDR3 in DNA: TGTGCCACCAGTCTTAGCGGGGACACAGATACGCAGTATTTT.

The V and J genes are TRBV28 and TRBJ1-1; weak D call: TRBD1 (6 bases). CDR1 MDHEN and CDR2 SYDVKM come from the germline V gene. V gave up 6 bases and J gave up 0 bases, with 14 bases separating them. This CDR3 spans 15 amino acids. This CDR3 reads CASRWGHLLNTEAFF. The CDR3 DNA reads TGTGCCAGCAGGTGGGGACACTTGTTGAACACTGAAGCTTTCTTT.

The rearrangement uses TRBV19 and TRBJ1-2; 9 bases line up with TRBD1. Germline loops: CDR1 LNHDA, CDR2 SQIVND (reference sequence). Trimming cost V 3 bases and J 6 bases; bases outside gene matches: 5. The CDR3 sequence is 14 residues long. This chain's CDR3 is CASSIPGTGNGYTF. The CDR3 bases are TGTGCCAGTAGTATCCCCGGGACAGGGAATGGCTACACCTTC.

V is TRBV6-5 and J is TRBJ1-6; tentatively, D is TRBD1 (6 bases). Trimming stripped 6 bases from V and 7 bases from J, with 13 bases between. Germline CDR1 and CDR2: MNHEY and SVGAGI. The CDR3 has 14 amino acids. The CDR3 region is CASRKAGENSPLHF. The CDR3 DNA reads TGTGCCAGCAGGAAGGCAGGGGAGAATTCACCCCTCCACTTT.

The rearrangement joins TRBV4-1 to TRBJ2-1, with TRBD2 matching over 11 bases. Trimming cost V 3 bases and J 10 bases; bases outside gene matches: 14. CDR1 MGHRA and CDR2 YSYEKL come from the germline V gene. The CDR3 has 17 amino acids. CDR3: CASSHRPGTSGIEEQFF. The CDR3 region has the DNA TGCGCCAGCAGCCACCGTCCGGGGACTAGCGGCATCGAGGAGCAGTTCTTC.

The V gene is TRBV18, the J gene TRBJ2-7; D not resolved. Between the trimmed V and J ends, which lost 2 bases and 9 bases, there was a span of 14 bases. The CDR3 runs 13 residues. Germline loops: CDR1 KGHSH, CDR2 LQKENI. The CDR3 DNA is TGTGCCAGCTCACCAGGTTTAGACGGCGGGCAGTACTTC. Protein product: CASSPGLDGGQYF. Drawing the rest from reference TRBV18 and TRBJ2-7, the complete variable domain is NAGVMQNPRHLVRRRGQEARLRCSPMKGHSHVYWYRQLPEEGLKFMVYLQKENIIDESGMPKERFSAEFPKEGPSILRIQQVVRGDSAAYFCASSPGLDGGQYFGPGTRLTVT.

This clone was found a few times. The V gene is TRBV7-8, the J gene TRBJ1-1, with D unresolved. The V end was cut by 0 bases, the J end by 0 bases, with 5 bases between. Per germline, CDR1 SGHVS and CDR2 FQNEAQ. This CDR3 has 14 amino acids. The CDR3 nucleotides are TGTGCCAGCAGCTTAGCGTGGCTGAACACTGAAGCTTTCTTT. As protein: CASSLAWLNTEAFF. Filled out from reference TRBV7-8 and TRBJ1-1, the complete variable domain reads GAGVSQSPRYKVAKRGQDVALRCDPISGHVSLFWYQQALGQGPEFLTYFQNEAQLDKSGLPSDRFFAERPEGSVSTLKIQRTQQEDSAVYLCASSLAWLNTEAFFGQGTRLTVV.

This clone is a singleton in its sample. The chain uses TRBV29-1 and TRBJ1-5, with D tentatively TRBD1 (6 bases). Trimming took off 4 bases at V and 6 bases at J, with 13 bases between the two ends. This CDR3 is 13 amino acids long. Germline loops: CDR1 SQVTM, CDR2 ANQGSEA. The CDR3 sequence is CSVGGQGGQPQHF. The CDR3 DNA is TGCAGCGTTGGGGGGCAGGGTGGTCAGCCCCAGCATTTT.

The rearrangement links TRBV3-1 (or the pseudogene TRBV3-2) to TRBJ2-1; no clear D gene. Germline V gene sequence: CDR1 LGHDT, CDR2 YNNKEL (reference sequence). The CDR3 loop spans 17 amino acids. V was pared by 1 base and J by 2 bases, with 15 bases between. The CDR3 loop is CASSQAPPSWPYNEQFF. Here the CDR3 DNA reads TGTGCCAGCAGCCAAGCCCCACCGTCTTGGCCCTACAATGAGCAGTTCTTC.

The chain has TRBV7-8 and TRBJ2-1; 10 bases are shared with TRBD2. The CDR3 is made up of 15 amino acids. The V gene end was trimmed by 7 bases and the J gene end by 4 bases; junction bases not matched to a gene: 7. Germline CDR1 SGHVS, CDR2 FQNEAQ. CDR3 loop: CASTPLAGGYNEQFF. The CDR3 DNA sequence: TGTGCCAGCACCCCCTTAGCGGGAGGTTACAATGAGCAGTTCTTC. Based on the CDR3 plus reference TRBV7-8 and TRBJ2-1, the full variable domain is GAGVSQSPRYKVAKRGQDVALRCDPISGHVSLFWYQQALGQGPEFLTYFQNEAQLDKSGLPSDRFFAERPEGSVSTLKIQRTQQEDSAVYLCASTPLAGGYNEQFFGPGTRLTVL.

V and J are TRBV19 and TRBJ1-2; D is perhaps TRBD1 (6 bases). Trimming shortened V by 4 bases and J by 4 bases, and 10 bases separated the two germline ends. Per the germline V gene, CDR1 is LNHDA and CDR2 is SQIVND (reference sequence). This CDR3 is 13 amino acids long. In DNA, the CDR3 is TGTGCCAGTAGTACAGACAGGCCCTATGGCTACACCTTC. Protein sequence: CASSTDRPYGYTF. Looking up the rest from reference TRBV19 and TRBJ1-2 gives the full variable domain: DGGITQSPKYLFRKEGQNVTLSCEQNLNHDAMYWYRQDPGQGLRLIYYSQIVNDFQKGDIAEGYSVSREKKESFPLTVTSAQKNPTAFYLCASSTDRPYGYTFGSGTRLTVV.

The chain uses TRBV18 and TRBJ2-7; 11 nucleotides agree with TRBD2. The CDR3 is 16 amino acids. Germline trimming cut 0 bases from V and 5 bases from J; bases unmatched to any gene: 6. Germline values: CDR1 KGHSH, CDR2 LQKENI. CDR3 region: CASSPPGSGRAHEQYV. CDR3 nucleotides: TGTGCCAGCTCACCACCAGGTAGCGGGAGGGCCCACGAGCAGTACGTC.

The chain employs TRBV30 and TRBJ1-6, with D uncertain. This CDR3 is 16 amino acids long. Germline assignment: CDR1 GTSNPN and CDR2 SVGIG (reference sequence). V was pared by 6 bases and J by 1 base, with 16 bases between. For the CDR3, the DNA is TGTGCCTGCCCCGAGGGCCCGGGATCCTATAATTCACCCCTCCACTTT. Translated: CACPEGPGSYNSPLHF.

This chain links TRBV28 with TRBJ2-2; TRBD2 agrees at 8 bases. CDR3 length: 17 residues. Trimming cost V 6 bases and J 4 bases; bases outside gene matches: 13. Germline values: CDR1 MDHEN, CDR2 SYDVKM. Written as DNA, the CDR3 is TGTGCCAGCAGACCGACCGAGGGCGGGAGGTTCACCGGGGAGCTGTTTTTT. Translation gives CASRPTEGGRFTGELFF. Combining the CDR3 with reference TRBV28 and TRBJ2-2 gives the whole variable domain DVKVTQSSRYLVKRTGEKVFLECVQDMDHENMFWYRQDPGLGLRLIYFSYDVKMKEKGDIPEGYSVSREKKERFSLILESASTNQTSMYLCASRPTEGGRFTGELFFGEGSRLTVL.

J is TRBJ2-3 and V is TRBV11-2; 7 bases align to TRBD2. J gave up 0 bases and V 3 bases, and 3 bases lay outside the gene matches. Germline V gene lookup returns CDR1 SGHAT and CDR2 FQNNGV. The CDR3 is made up of 15 amino acids. This chain's CDR3 is CASSLGLYSTDTQYF. CDR3 bases: TGTGCCAGCAGCTTGGGACTATACAGCACAGATACGCAGTATTTT.

This clone came up a few times. The CDR3 here is CASSHPDRSNTGELFF. CDR3 DNA sequence: TGCGCCAGCAGCCATCCCGACAGGTCGAACACCGGGGAGCTGTTTTTT. The chain joins TRBV4-1 to TRBJ2-2; maybe TRBD1 (6 bases). The CDR3 length is 16 residues. In germline, CDR1 is MGHRA, CDR2 YSYEKL. V lost 3 bases to trimming and J lost 0 bases, with 11 bases between them.

The V and J genes are TRBV10-3 and TRBJ2-7, with 8 positions matching TRBD1. CDR1 is ENHRY, CDR2 SYGVKD, per germline. The CDR3 runs 15 residues. Trimming took 2 bases from V and 7 from J; bases not matched to a gene: 10. CDR3 sequence reads: CAISELGQGAREQYF. The CDR3 DNA reads as TGTGCCATCAGTGAGCTTGGCCAGGGGGCGAGGGAGCAGTACTTC.